Given below is one T cell receptor beta chain in context. This sample was taken from a study of technical replicates of blood from several donors. Germline CDR1 is KGHSH and CDR2 is LQKENI. This CDR3 region has 14 residues. V was clipped by 2 bases and J by 6 bases, with 14 bases between them. The method was immunoSEQ multiplex PCR; TCRdb's version includes in-frame clones alone and lacks a portion of them. The table lists about 76,000 clones, nearly 98% of them singletons. The V gene is TRBV18, the J gene TRBJ2-7; D not certain. Sequencing input: T cells isolated from PBMCs. The sequence was obtained from a human donor in good health. The CDR3 here is CASSPKSVASEQYF. Here the CDR3 DNA reads TGTGCCAGCTCACCAAAGTCCGTGGCTTCCGAGCAGTACTTC.